This TCR beta chain originates from a study of long-term antiretroviral therapy in people with HIV (dated by TCRdb to 2021 to 2024). For context, the study as a whole: The earliest samples were collected about a decade before the 2015 WHO recommendation for immediate ART, when ART was typically delayed until CD4 counts fell. Of the approximately 28 participants with HIV, about twelve were female. A retrospective serial study tested whether changes in peripheral blood TRB repertoire composition and diversity were associated with ART initiation and durable HIV suppression. No cross-contamination during QIAcube processing was shown when test extractions of a monoclonal T-cell line were performed alongside about 30 polyclonal samples. A total of around 190 cryopreserved PBMC samples came from approximately 30 adults with confirmed HIV infection and were collected serially over a mean of roughly 6 years (range 1-12).

The immunoSEQ hsTCRB v3.0 assay was used at survey level resolution for TRB variable region sequencing. The target sequencing depth for TRB was roughly 35,000-50,000 T-cell genomes per sample. An Illumina MiSeq with a v3 150-cycle kit was used to sequence the pooled TRB libraries. For the original study's pipeline: Analysis of repertoires was carried out in R inside a reproducible Nextflow workflow spanning QC, data transformation and analysis. LymphoSeq2, an R package for AIRR-Seq data exploration, was used to implement custom analyses. A handful of samples that yielded fewer than 5000 total TRB sequences were excluded, so that more than 150 HIV repertoires were analyzed. Among the 170 to 200 retained HIV repertoires, some 60 were collected before ART initiation and about 130 were collected after ART initiation. Repertoires were downsampled to 5000 TRB nucleotide sequences, with summary statistics averaged over 100 downsampling iterations. Only TRB sequences with CDR3 regions of at least seven amino acids were retained for analysis. A Shannon entropy-derived clonality score and the Gini coefficient were used to measure diversity. In the repertoire networks, any two of the top 5000 CDR3 amino acid sequences were connected whenever the two sequences differed by an edit distance of one. For TRB CDR3 amino acid sequences, antigen specificity groups and MHC restriction were predicted with GLIPH2. To flag known associations with CMV, EBV, HIV or tissue antigens, CDR3 amino acid sequences were compared against VDJdb and McPAS-TCR. Pre-ART, post-ART and control groups were compared with Wilcoxon signed-rank tests and Holm-Bonferroni correction. Sourced from immuneACCESS, this table was stored by TCRdb with only in-frame sequences that have V and J called. A share of the clones is absent; for the studies checked, an unresolved V gene accounts for under half, and the remainder has no known explanation. V and J calls and clone size follow that table, whereas D and trimming were derived from the DNA. A total of some 16,000 clones appear in this sample, around 80% of them only once. The ten largest clones capture 20% to 25% of the sample.

Notes on this clone: Its antigen remains undetermined. No base-level quality is on record; no much larger clone is a single base apart.

Participants were included only if at least one PBMC sample before ART initiation and at least two post-ART samples were available. Every participant with HIV received treatment in the United States of America. Before DNA extraction, cryopreserved samples of about 0.95-11 million PBMC were thawed and then washed. At the time of the earliest PBMC sample, participants with HIV were aged between about 23 and 54 years. Each participant contributed PBMC samples from 1-4 timepoints before ART initiation and 2-8 timepoints after ART initiation, with a median of 7 samples. Serial HIV viral load, CD4+ T-cell count, ART history and demographic data were obtained for every participant. A Qiagen kit on a QIAcube was used to extract genomic DNA from unsorted PBMC, with samples processed in batches of 12. Study-wide conclusions, independent of this receptor: A significant increase in TRB diversity was found to be associated with ART initiation, although TRB diversity was observed to remain significantly below that of transplant donor controls even after long-term ART. Inferences about post-ART repertoire changes are limited because no data were available on ART adherence, viral resistance or therapy changes. Limited PBMC availability meant only the TCR beta chain was sequenced, without alpha chain pairing. The samples span the years 2004 to 2017, and the ART regimens used at that time may not be as effective as current regimens. Expanded TRB clones identified before ART initiation dominated the repertoire across all time points, though the dominance fluctuated and decreased in many PLHIV after ART. Because cell numbers in pre-ART samples were limited, unsorted PBMC were profiled instead of sorted CD4+ and CD8+ T cells. HIV repertoires had narrower CDR3 length ranges than controls, and the network structure suggested an antigen-experienced repertoire that shifted only slightly toward naive after ART.

Trimming removed 4 bases from V and 0 bases from J; the gene matches leave 4 bases unexplained. CDR1 and CDR2 are read off the germline V gene (reference sequence) as PRHDT and FYEKMQ. The CDR3 measures 16 amino acids from cysteine to phenylalanine. The entry retains the CDR3 DNA only, 48 bases that are in frame from base 1. The source of this sequence is a man between 40 and 49 years old with HIV. The rearrangement combines TRBV13 with TRBJ2-1, with 9 central nucleotides matching TRBD2. Source: unsorted PBMCs, taken 2.1 years after starting antiretroviral therapy. The DNA sequence follows: TGTGCCAGCAGCTCCAGCGGGGGGCCCTCCTACAATGAGCAGTTCTTC. Its translation reads: CASSSSGGPSYNEQFF. With the rest looked up from the reference TRBV13 and TRBJ2-1 genes rather than sequenced, the full variable domain is AAGVIQSPRHLIKEKRETATLKCYPIPRHDTVYWYQQGPGQDPQFLISFYEKMQSDKGSIPDRFSAQQFSDYHSELNMSSLELGDSALYFCASSSSGGPSYNEQFFGPGTRLTVL.